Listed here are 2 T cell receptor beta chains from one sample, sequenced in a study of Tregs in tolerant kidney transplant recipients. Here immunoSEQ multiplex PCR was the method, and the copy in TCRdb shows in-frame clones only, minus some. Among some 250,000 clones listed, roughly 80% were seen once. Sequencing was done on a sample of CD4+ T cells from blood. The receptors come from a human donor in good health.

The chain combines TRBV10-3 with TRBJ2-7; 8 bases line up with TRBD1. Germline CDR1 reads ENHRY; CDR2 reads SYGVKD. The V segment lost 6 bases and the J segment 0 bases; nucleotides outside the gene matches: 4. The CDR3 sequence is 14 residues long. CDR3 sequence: CAIRTDRASYEQYF. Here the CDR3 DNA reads TGTGCCATCAGGACGGACAGGGCCTCCTACGAGCAGTACTTC.

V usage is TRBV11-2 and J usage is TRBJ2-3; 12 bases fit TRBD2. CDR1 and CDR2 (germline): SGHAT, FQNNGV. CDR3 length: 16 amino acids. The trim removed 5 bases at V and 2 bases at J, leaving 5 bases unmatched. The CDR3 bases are TGTGCCAGCAGCGCCCGACTAGCGGGGGACACAGATACGCAGTATTTT. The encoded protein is CASSARLAGDTDTQYF.